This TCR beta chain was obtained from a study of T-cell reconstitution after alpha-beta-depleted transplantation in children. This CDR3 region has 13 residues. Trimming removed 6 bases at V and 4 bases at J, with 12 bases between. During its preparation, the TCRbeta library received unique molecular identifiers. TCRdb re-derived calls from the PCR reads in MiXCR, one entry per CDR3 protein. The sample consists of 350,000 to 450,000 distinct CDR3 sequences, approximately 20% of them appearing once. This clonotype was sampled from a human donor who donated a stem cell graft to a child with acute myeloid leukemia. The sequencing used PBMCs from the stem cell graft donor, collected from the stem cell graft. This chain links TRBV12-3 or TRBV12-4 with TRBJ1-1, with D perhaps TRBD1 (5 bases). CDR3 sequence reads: CASRRERGTEAFF. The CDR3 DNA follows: TGTGCCAGCAGAAGGGAGAGGGGCACTGAAGCTTTCTTT.